This T cell receptor (beta chain) was recovered during a study of T-cell memory formation after mild COVID-19. Overall study findings and caveats: The pre-infection memory compartment contained some responding clones, suggesting cross-reactive memory joined. Later expanders leaned CD4+, whereas day 15 to 85 contracting clones were balanced CD4/CD8. The main location of contracting CD4+ clones was CM and EM, and that of contracting CD8+ clones was EMRA.

Per germline, CDR1 SGHRS and CDR2 YFSETQ. The CDR3 contains 15 residues. V dropped 1 base and J dropped 0; count of bases not matched to a gene: 1. The 5'RACE method, run with constant-segment primers, produced TCR alpha and TCR beta cDNA libraries (carrying sample barcodes and UMIs). Using its own MiXCR run on the 5' RACE reads, TCRdb lists one record per CDR3 protein. This sample has about 420,000 distinct CDR3 sequences, with under 25% found just once. The sample holds a few counts of this clonotype. Its antigen remains unidentified. The rearrangement joins TRBV5-1 to TRBJ2-5; 9 bases match TRBD2. What was sequenced was PBMCs or a T cell subset sorted from them (not recorded which). This TCR derives from an adult woman who had mild COVID-19 (a few samples of this study predate the infection). Cell type and time point are not known. The CDR3 region is CASSLQRGDQETQYF. In DNA, the CDR3 is TGCGCCAGCAGCTTGCAGCGGGGGGACCAAGAGACCCAGTACTTC. Full variable domain (rest looked up from reference TRBV5-1 and TRBJ2-5): KAGVTQTPRYLIKTRGQQVTLSCSPISGHRSVSWYQQTPGQGLQFLFEYFSETQRNKGNFPGRFSGRQFSNSRSEMNVSTLELGDSALYLCASSLQRGDQETQYFGPGTRLLVL.